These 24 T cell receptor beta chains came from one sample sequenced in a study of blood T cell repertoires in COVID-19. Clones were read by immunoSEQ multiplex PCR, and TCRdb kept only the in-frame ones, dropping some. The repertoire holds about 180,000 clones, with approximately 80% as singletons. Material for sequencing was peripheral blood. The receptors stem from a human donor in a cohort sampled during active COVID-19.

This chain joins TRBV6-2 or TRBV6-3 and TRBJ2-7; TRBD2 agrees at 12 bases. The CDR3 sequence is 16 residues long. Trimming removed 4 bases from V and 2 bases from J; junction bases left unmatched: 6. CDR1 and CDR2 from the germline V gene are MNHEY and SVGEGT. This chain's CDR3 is CASSSPTSGGTYEQYF. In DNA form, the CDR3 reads TGTGCCAGCAGTTCCCCGACTAGCGGGGGAACCTACGAGCAGTACTTC.

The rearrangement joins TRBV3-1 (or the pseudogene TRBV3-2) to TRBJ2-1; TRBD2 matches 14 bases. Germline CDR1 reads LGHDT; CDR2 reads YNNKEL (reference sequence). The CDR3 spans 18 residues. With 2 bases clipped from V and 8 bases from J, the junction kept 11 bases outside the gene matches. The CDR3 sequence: CASSQPGLAGEPGHEQFF. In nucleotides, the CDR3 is TGTGCCAGCAGCCAACCGGGACTAGCGGGGGAGCCGGGCCATGAGCAGTTCTTC.

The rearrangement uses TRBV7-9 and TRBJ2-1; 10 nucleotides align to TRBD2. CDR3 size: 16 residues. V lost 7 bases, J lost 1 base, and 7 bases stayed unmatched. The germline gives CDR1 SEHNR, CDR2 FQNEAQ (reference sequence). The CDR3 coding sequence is TGTGCCAGCATCCCATCTAGCGGGAGTTCCTACAATGAGCAGTTCTTC. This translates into CASIPSSGSSYNEQFF.

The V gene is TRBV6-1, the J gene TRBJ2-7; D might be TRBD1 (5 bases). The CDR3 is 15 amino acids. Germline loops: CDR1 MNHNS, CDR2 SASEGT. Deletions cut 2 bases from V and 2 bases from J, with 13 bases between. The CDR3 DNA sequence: TGTGCCAGCAGTGAACAGGGAACCCCCACCTACGAGCAGTACTTC. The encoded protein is CASSEQGTPTYEQYF.

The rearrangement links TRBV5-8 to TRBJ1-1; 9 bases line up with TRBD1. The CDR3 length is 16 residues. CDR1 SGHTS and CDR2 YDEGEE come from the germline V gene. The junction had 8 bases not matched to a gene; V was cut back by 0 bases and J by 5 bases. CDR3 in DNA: TGTGCCAGCAGCTTGGCCTGGACAGGGGCGCGTACTGAAGCTTTCTTT. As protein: CASSLAWTGARTEAFF. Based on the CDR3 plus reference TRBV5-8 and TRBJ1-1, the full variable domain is EAGVTQSPTHLIKTRGQQATLRCSPISGHTSVYWYQQALGLGLQFLLWYDEGEERNRGNFPPRFSGRQFPNYSSELNVNALELEDSALYLCASSLAWTGARTEAFFGQGTRLTVV.

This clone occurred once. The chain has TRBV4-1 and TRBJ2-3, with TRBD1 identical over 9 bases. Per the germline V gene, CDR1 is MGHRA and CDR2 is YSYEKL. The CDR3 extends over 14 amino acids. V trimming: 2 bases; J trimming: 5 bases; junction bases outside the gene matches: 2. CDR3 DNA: TGCGCCAGCAGCCAAACAGGGGGCGTAGATACGCAGTATTTT. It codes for CASSQTGGVDTQYF.

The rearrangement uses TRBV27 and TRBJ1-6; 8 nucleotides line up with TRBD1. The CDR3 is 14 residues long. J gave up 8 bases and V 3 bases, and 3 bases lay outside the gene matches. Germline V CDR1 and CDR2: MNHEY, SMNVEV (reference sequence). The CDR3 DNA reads TGTGCCAGCAGTTTCGACAGGGGATATTCACCCCTCCACTTT. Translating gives CASSFDRGYSPLHF.

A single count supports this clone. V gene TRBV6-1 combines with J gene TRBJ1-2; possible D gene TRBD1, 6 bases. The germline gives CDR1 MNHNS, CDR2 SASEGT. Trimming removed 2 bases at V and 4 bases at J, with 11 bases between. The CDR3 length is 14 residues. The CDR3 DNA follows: TGTGCCAGCAGTGAACAGACAGGCCTCTATGGCTACACCTTC. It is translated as CASSEQTGLYGYTF.

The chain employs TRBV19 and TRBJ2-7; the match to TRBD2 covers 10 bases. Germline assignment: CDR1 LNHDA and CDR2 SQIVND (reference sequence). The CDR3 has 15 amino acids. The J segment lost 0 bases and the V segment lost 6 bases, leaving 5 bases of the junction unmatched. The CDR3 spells CASRSSGGFSYEQYF. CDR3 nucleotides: TGTGCCAGTAGGAGTAGCGGGGGGTTCTCCTACGAGCAGTACTTC.

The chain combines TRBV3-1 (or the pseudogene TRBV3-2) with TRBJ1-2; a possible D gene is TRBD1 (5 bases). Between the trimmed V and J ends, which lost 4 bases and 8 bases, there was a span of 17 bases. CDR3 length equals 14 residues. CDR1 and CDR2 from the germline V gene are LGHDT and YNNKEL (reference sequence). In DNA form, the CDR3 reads TGTGCCAGCAGCCCAGCCGGCGGGGGTCAAGGCTACACCTTC. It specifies CASSPAGGGQGYTF.

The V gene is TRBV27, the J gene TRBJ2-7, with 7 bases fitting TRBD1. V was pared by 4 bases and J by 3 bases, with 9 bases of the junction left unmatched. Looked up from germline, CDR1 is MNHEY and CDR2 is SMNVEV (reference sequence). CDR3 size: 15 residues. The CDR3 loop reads CASSSPRGSLYEQYF. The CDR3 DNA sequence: TGTGCCAGCAGTTCCCCCAGGGGGTCCCTCTACGAGCAGTACTTC.

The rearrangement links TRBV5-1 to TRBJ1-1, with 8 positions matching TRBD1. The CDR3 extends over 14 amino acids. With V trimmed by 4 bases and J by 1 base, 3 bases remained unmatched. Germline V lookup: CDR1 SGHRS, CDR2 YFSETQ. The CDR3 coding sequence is TGCGCCAGCAGCGAACAGGGGGGGAACACTGAAGCTTTCTTT. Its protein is CASSEQGGNTEAFF.

The CDR3 nucleotides read TGTGCCAGCAGCCAAGAGCGGTTAAGCTACGAGCAGTACTTC. The encoded protein is CASSQERLSYEQYF. This chain connects TRBV3-1 (or the pseudogene TRBV3-2) to TRBJ2-7; no clear D. Germline V lookup: CDR1 LGHDT, CDR2 YNNKEL (reference sequence). The ends were cut back, 0 bases at V and 3 bases at J, with 9 bases in the middle. This CDR3 is built from 14 residues.

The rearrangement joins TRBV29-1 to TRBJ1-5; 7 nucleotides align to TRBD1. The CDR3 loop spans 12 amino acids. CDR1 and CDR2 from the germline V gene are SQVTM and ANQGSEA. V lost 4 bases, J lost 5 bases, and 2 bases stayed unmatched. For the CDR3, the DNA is TGCAGCGTTGGGGACAGCCATCAGCCCCAGCATTTT. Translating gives CSVGDSHQPQHF.

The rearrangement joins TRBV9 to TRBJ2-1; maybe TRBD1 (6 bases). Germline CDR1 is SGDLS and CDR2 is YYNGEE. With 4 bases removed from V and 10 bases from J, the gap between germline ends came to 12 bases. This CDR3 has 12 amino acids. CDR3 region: CASSPQGYEQFF. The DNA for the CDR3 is TGTGCCAGCAGCCCACAGGGCTACGAGCAGTTCTTC.

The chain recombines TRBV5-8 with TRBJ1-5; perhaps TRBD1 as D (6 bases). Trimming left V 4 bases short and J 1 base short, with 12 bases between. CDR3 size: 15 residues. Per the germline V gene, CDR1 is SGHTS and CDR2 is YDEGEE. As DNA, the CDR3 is TGTGCCAGCAGCCTCGGGACATCCAGCAATCAGCCCCAGCATTTT. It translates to CASSLGTSSNQPQHF.

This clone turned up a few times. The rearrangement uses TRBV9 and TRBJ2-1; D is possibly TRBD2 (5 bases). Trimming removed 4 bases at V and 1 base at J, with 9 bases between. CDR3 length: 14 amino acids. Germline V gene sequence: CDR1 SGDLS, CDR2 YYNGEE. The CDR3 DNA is TGTGCCAGCAGCCTAGGACTGTCCTACAATGAGCAGTTCTTC. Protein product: CASSLGLSYNEQFF.

CDR3 sequence: CATQRGGEVTDTQYF. In nucleotides, the CDR3 is TGTGCCACCCAGCGTGGGGGGGAGGTCACAGATACGCAGTATTTT. The chain combines TRBV28 with TRBJ2-3, with TRBD2 matching over 7 bases. The germline CDR1 and CDR2 sequences are MDHEN and SYDVKM. CDR3 length: 15 amino acids. V shed 10 bases, J shed 2 bases, and the junction held 12 bases outside the gene matches.

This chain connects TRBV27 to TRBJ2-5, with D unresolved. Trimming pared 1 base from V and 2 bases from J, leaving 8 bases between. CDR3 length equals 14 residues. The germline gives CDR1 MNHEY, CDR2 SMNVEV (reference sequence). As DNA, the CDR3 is TGTGCCAGCAGTTTATATCCGGGTCAAGAGACCCAGTACTTC. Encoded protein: CASSLYPGQETQYF.

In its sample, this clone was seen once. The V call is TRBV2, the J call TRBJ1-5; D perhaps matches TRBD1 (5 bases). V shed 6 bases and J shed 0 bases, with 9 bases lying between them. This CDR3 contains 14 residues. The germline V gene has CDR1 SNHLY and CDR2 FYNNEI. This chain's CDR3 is CASRLDISNQPQHF. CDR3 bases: TGTGCCAGCAGATTGGACATTAGCAATCAGCCCCAGCATTTT. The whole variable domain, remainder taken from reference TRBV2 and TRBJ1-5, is EPEVTQTPSHQVTQMGQEVILRCVPISNHLYFYWYRQILGQKVEFLVSFYNNEISEKSEIFDDQFSVERPDGSNFTLKIRSTKLEDSAMYFCASRLDISNQPQHFGDGTRLSIL.

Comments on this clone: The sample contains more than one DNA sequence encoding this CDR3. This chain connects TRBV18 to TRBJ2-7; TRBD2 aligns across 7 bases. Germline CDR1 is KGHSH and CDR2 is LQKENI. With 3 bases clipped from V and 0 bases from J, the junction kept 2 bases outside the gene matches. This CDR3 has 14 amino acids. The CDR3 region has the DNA TGTGCCAGCTCACCGGGACTAAGCTCCTACGAGCAGTACTTC. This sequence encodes CASSPGLSSYEQYF.

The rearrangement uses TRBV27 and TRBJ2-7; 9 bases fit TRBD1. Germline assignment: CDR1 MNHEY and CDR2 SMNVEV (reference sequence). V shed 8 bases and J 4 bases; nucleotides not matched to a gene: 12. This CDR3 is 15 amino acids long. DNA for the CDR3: TGTGCCAGCCGAACAACAGGGGGCTTCGTTTACGAGCAGTACTTC. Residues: CASRTTGGFVYEQYF.

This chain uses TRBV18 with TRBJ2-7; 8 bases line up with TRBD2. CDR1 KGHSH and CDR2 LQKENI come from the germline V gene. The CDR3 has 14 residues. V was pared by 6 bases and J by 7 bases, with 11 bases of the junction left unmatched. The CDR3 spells CASSLSGVRGEQYF. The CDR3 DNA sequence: TGTGCCAGCTCCCTTAGCGGGGTCCGGGGTGAGCAGTACTTC. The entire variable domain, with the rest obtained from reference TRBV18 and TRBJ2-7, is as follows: NAGVMQNPRHLVRRRGQEARLRCSPMKGHSHVYWYRQLPEEGLKFMVYLQKENIIDESGMPKERFSAEFPKEGPSILRIQQVVRGDSAAYFCASSLSGVRGEQYFGPGTRLTVT.

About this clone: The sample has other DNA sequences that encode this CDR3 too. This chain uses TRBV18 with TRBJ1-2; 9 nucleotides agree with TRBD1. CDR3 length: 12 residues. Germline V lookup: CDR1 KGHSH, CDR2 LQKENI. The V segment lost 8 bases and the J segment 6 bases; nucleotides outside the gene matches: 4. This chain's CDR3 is CASSRDRDGYTF. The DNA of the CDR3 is TGTGCCAGCAGCCGGGACAGGGATGGCTACACCTTC.